Below are 15 T cell receptor beta chains sequenced from a single sample in a study of cytomegalovirus exposure and HLA in healthy donors. This PCR relied on a set of 60 Vbeta primers and 13 Jbeta primers. Sequenced by immunoSEQ multiplex PCR; TCRdb stores in-frame clones only, minus some. There are 170,000 or so clones in the sample; about three quarters occur only once, and approximately 1.5% lies in the top ten. Sequencing was done on a sample of PBMCs. The receptors here all came from a woman in her 30s in good health and CMV-seropositive.

The chain links TRBV18 to TRBJ1-5; D not resolved. Trimming removed 1 base from V and 4 bases from J, with 11 bases in between. This CDR3 spans 15 amino acids. Per germline, CDR1 KGHSH and CDR2 LQKENI. CDR3 amino acids: CASSPRQDPNQPQHF. CDR3 DNA: TGTGCCAGCTCACCACGTCAGGATCCAAATCAGCCCCAGCATTTT. The full variable domain, completed using reference TRBV18 and TRBJ1-5, is NAGVMQNPRHLVRRRGQEARLRCSPMKGHSHVYWYRQLPEEGLKFMVYLQKENIIDESGMPKERFSAEFPKEGPSILRIQQVVRGDSAAYFCASSPRQDPNQPQHFGDGTRLSIL.

The chain joins TRBV30 to TRBJ1-1; D perhaps matches TRBD1 (5 bases). V gave up 0 bases and J gave up 4 bases, with 9 bases separating them. Per germline, CDR1 GTSNPN and CDR2 SVGIG (reference sequence). CDR3 size: 13 residues. CDR3: CAWSVRGGTEAFF. In DNA, the CDR3 is TGTGCCTGGAGTGTACGGGGGGGCACTGAAGCTTTCTTT.

The chain recombines TRBV4-1 with TRBJ2-5, with D possibly TRBD1 on 5 matching bases. Germline V gene sequence: CDR1 MGHRA, CDR2 YSYEKL. This CDR3 contains 15 residues. The germline V and J ends were trimmed by 0 bases and 2 bases, with 10 bases remaining between them. CDR3 amino acids: CASSQDWGVQETQYF. As DNA, the CDR3 is TGCGCCAGCAGCCAAGATTGGGGCGTACAAGAGACCCAGTACTTC.

The chain recombines TRBV29-1 with TRBJ2-7, with 8 positions matching TRBD1. CDR1 and CDR2 from the germline V gene are SQVTM and ANQGSEA. The CDR3 is made up of 11 amino acids. V dropped 3 bases and J dropped 10; count of bases not matched to a gene: 5. The CDR3: CSVDQDRVQYF. The DNA of the CDR3 is TGCAGCGTTGACCAGGACAGGGTACAGTACTTC.

The CDR3 loop reads CASSLDQAEKLFF. DNA for the CDR3: TGTGCCAGCAGCTTGGACCAAGCTGAAAAACTGTTTTTT. The V gene is TRBV5-4, the J gene TRBJ1-4; unclear D gene. Trimming took off 0 bases at V and 7 bases at J, with 7 bases between the two ends. Germline values: CDR1 SGHNT, CDR2 YYREEE (reference sequence). CDR3 length: 13 amino acids.

The sample holds one count of this clone. This chain links TRBV28 with TRBJ2-1; 9 bases are a match to TRBD1. This CDR3 contains 15 residues. Trimming took 6 bases from V and 3 from J; bases not matched to a gene: 6. Germline V lookup: CDR1 MDHEN, CDR2 SYDVKM. The CDR3 loop is CASRLGDRDYNEQFF. CDR3 in DNA: TGTGCCAGCAGGCTAGGGGACAGGGACTACAATGAGCAGTTCTTC.

The chain is built from TRBV10-3 and TRBJ1-1; D is possibly TRBD1 (6 bases). Per germline, CDR1 ENHRY and CDR2 SYGVKD. The CDR3 consists of 13 residues. The germline V and J ends were trimmed by 4 bases and 1 base, with 7 bases remaining between them. For the CDR3, the DNA is TGTGCCATCAGTGGAGGGGGGAACACTGAAGCTTTCTTT. Amino acids: CAISGGGNTEAFF.

The J gene is TRBJ1-2, the V gene TRBV4-1; D may be TRBD1 (6 bases). Trimming pared 1 base from V and 2 bases from J, leaving 11 bases between. This CDR3 comprises 15 residues. CDR1 and CDR2 from the germline V gene are MGHRA and YSYEKL. The CDR3 DNA reads as TGCGCCAGCAGCCAAGGGGTCACAGGGAACTATGGCTACACCTTC. Protein product: CASSQGVTGNYGYTF.

A few counts support this clone. The V call is TRBV30, the J call TRBJ1-3; a weak D match, TRBD1 (5 bases). Trimming shortened V by 3 bases and J by 0 bases, and 9 bases separated the two germline ends. There are 14 residues in the CDR3. The germline CDR1 and CDR2 sequences are GTSNPN and SVGIG (reference sequence). The CDR3 reads CAWRPGISGNTIYF. CDR3 DNA: TGTGCCTGGAGACCAGGGATCTCTGGAAACACCATATATTTT.

CDR3 amino acids: CASGTGDWGTEAFF. The CDR3 bases are TGTGCCAGCGGTACAGGGGATTGGGGCACTGAAGCTTTCTTT. This rearrangement joins TRBV27 to TRBJ1-1; 7 positions match TRBD1. Trimming at V came to 8 bases and at J to 4 bases, leaving 10 bases not matched to a gene. The germline V gene has CDR1 MNHEY and CDR2 SMNVEV (reference sequence). CDR3 length: 14 amino acids.

The V call is TRBV7-8, the J call TRBJ2-5, with 8 bases aligning to TRBD1. The DNA end is more similar to TRBJ2-7, so the J call may be wrong. This CDR3 region has 15 residues. From germline, CDR1 is SGHVS and CDR2 FQNEAQ. The CDR3 sequence: CASSVGTGIFYEQYF. CDR3 sequence (DNA): TGTGCCAGCAGCGTTGGGACAGGTATTTTCTACGAGCAGTACTTC.

The chain links TRBV7-2 to TRBJ1-5; 7 bases line up with TRBD1. Germline CDR1 reads SGHTA; CDR2 reads FQGNSA. The J segment lost 0 bases and the V segment lost 5 bases, leaving 10 bases of the junction unmatched. This CDR3 is built from 17 residues. The CDR3 reads CASSERQGIYSNQPQHF. As DNA, the CDR3 is TGTGCCAGCAGCGAACGACAGGGAATCTATAGCAATCAGCCCCAGCATTTT. Supplemented by reference TRBV7-2 and TRBJ1-5, the full variable domain reads GAGVSQSPSNKVTEKGKDVELRCDPISGHTALYWYRQSLGQGLEFLIYFQGNSAPDKSGLPSDRFSAERTGGSVSTLTIQRTQQEDSAVYLCASSERQGIYSNQPQHFGDGTRLSIL.

J is TRBJ2-1 and V is TRBV11-3; D is possibly TRBD2 (5 bases). This CDR3 region has 14 residues. V was trimmed by 0 bases and J by 7 bases, leaving 10 bases between them. CDR1 is SGHNT and CDR2 is YENEEA in the germline V gene. This CDR3 reads CASSLEGVRNEQFF. The CDR3 nucleotides are TGTGCCAGCAGCTTAGAGGGAGTTCGAAATGAGCAGTTCTTC.

V gene TRBV7-9 combines with J gene TRBJ1-2; D not certain. The CDR3 covers 19 residues. CDR1 and CDR2 (germline): SEHNR, FQNEAQ (reference sequence). With 2 bases removed from V and 0 bases from J, the gap between germline ends came to 22 bases. Here the CDR3 DNA reads TGTGCCAGCAGCTTAAGGTTGCCCGTTTGGCAGCGCCCTAACTATGGCTACACCTTC. The encoded protein is CASSLRLPVWQRPNYGYTF.

V is TRBV4-1 and J is TRBJ2-7; 12 bases are a match to TRBD2. CDR3 size: 17 residues. J lost 2 bases, V lost 1 base, and 6 bases had no gene match. From germline, CDR1 is MGHRA and CDR2 YSYEKL. The CDR3 loop reads CASSQVSGLAGTYEQYF. The CDR3 coding sequence is TGCGCCAGCAGCCAAGTCTCCGGACTAGCGGGGACCTACGAGCAGTACTTC.